This T cell receptor (beta chain) emerged from a study of long-term antiretroviral therapy in people with HIV. A word on this clone: Its antigen is currently unknown.

Study-wide points: Versus controls, repertoires in people with HIV had narrower CDR3 length ranges. Clones showing expansion before ART dominated the repertoire at all time points.

Investigators performed immunoSEQ version v3.0 at survey level. The table came from immunoSEQ multiplex PCR; TCRdb's copy has only in-frame clones and leaves some out. The repertoire holds around 25,000 clones, with around 88% as singletons. The V gene lost 4 bases and the J gene lost 9 bases, with 19 bases spanning the gap. The CDR3 contains 14 residues. In germline, CDR1 is KGHSH, CDR2 LQKENI. At minimum, one pre-ART and two post-ART PBMC samples were obtained from each donor. Among participants with HIV, every one received treatment in the United States. This TCR was recovered from a young man with HIV. Specimen: unsorted PBMCs, collected about 4.5 years after starting antiretroviral therapy. The chain has TRBV18 and TRBJ2-7; weak D call: TRBD1 (5 bases). In DNA form, the CDR3 reads TGTGCCAGCTCACGCGCGGACACATCCTTTGGGCAGTACTTC. It translates to CASSRADTSFGQYF.